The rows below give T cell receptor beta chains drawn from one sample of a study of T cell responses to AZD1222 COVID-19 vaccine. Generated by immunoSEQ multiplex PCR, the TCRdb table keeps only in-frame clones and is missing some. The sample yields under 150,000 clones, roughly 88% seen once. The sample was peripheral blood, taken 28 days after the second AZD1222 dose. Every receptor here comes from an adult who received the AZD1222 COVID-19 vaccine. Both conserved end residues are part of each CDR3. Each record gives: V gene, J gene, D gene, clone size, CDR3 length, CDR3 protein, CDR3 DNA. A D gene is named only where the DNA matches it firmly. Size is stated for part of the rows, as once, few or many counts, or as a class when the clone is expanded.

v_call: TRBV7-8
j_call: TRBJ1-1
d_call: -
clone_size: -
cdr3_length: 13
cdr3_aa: CASSLGQGTEAFF
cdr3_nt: TGTGCCAGCAGCTTAGGGCAAGGAACTGAAGCTTTCTTT

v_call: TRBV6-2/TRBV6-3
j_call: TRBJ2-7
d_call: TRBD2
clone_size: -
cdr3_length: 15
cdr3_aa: CASSYSGAGAYEQYF
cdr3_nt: TGTGCCAGCAGTTACTCGGGCGCGGGAGCTTACGAGCAGTACTTC

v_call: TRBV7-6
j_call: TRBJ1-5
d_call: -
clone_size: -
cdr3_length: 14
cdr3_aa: CASSAPGLNQPQHF
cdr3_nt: TGTGCCAGCAGTGCCCCGGGCCTCAATCAGCCCCAGCATTTT

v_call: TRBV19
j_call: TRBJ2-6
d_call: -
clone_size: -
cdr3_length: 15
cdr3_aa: CASRTGASGANVLTF
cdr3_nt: TGTGCCAGTAGGACAGGAGCCTCTGGGGCCAACGTCCTGACTTTC

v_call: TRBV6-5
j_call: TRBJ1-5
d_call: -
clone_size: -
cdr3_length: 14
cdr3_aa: CASSYDRTGQPQHF
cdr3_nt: TGTGCCAGCAGTTACGACAGGACGGGGCAGCCCCAGCATTTT

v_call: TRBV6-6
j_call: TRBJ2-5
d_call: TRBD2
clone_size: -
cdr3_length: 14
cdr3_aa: CASRLAGGQETQYF
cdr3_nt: TGTGCCAGTAGGCTAGCGGGAGGGCAGGAGACCCAGTACTTC

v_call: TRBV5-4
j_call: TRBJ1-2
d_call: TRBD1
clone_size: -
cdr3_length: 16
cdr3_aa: CASSLPGQGLNYGYTF
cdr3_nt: TGTGCCAGCAGCCTACCGGGACAGGGGTTGAACTATGGCTACACCTTC

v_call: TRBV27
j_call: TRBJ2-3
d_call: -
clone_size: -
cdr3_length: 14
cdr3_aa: CASSLSITGDTQYF
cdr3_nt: TGTGCCAGCAGTTTATCCATCACCGGGGATACGCAGTATTTT

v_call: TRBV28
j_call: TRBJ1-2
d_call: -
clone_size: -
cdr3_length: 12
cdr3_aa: CATLRDAERFTF
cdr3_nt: TGTGCCACCTTAAGGGACGCCGAAAGATTCACCTTC

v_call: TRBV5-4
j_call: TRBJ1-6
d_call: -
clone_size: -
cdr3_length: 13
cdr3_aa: CASSRQGDSPLHF
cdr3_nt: TGTGCCAGCAGTCGGCAGGGCGATTCACCCCTCCACTTT

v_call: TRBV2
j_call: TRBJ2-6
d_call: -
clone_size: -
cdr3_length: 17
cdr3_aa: CASSTRGGRTGANVLTF
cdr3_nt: TGTGCCAGCAGCACCCGTGGGGGGAGGACTGGGGCCAACGTCCTGACTTTC

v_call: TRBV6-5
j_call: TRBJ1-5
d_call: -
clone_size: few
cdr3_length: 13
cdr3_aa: CASSFGGNQPQHF
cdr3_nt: TGTGCCAGCAGTTTCGGGGGCAATCAGCCCCAGCATTTT

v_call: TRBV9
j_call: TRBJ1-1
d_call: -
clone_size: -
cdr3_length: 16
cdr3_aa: CASSARQTQIPTEAFF
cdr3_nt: TGTGCCAGCAGCGCAAGACAGACTCAAATCCCCACTGAAGCTTTCTTT

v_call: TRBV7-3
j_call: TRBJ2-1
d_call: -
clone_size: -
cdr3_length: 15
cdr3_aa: CASSHGRVPYNEQFF
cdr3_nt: TGTGCCAGCAGCCACGGCAGGGTCCCCTACAATGAGCAGTTCTTC

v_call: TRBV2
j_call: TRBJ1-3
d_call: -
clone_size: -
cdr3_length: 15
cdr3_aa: CASSPEGDSGNTIYF
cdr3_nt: TGTGCCAGCAGTCCGGAAGGGGACTCTGGAAACACCATATATTTT

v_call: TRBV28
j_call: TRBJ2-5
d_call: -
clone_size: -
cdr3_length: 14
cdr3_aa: CASSLGGTQETQYF
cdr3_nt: TGTGCCAGCAGTTTAGGGGGGACCCAAGAGACCCAGTACTTC

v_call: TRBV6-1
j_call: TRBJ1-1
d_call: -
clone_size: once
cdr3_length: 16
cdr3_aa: CASSEAAGFKNTEAFF
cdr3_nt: TGTGCCAGCAGTGAAGCAGCAGGGTTCAAGAACACTGAAGCTTTCTTT

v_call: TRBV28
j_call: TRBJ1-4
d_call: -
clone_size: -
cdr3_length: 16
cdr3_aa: CASSYDRLRINEKLFF
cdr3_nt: TGTGCCAGCAGCTATGACAGGCTGCGGATTAATGAAAAACTGTTTTTT

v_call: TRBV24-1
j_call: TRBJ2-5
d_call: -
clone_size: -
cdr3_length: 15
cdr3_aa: CATSDFFGNQETQYF
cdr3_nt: TGTGCCACCAGTGATTTTTTCGGGAACCAAGAGACCCAGTACTTC

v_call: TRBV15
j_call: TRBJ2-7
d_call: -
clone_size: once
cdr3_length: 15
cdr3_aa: CATSIYQRGSGEQYF
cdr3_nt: TGTGCCACCAGCATCTACCAAAGGGGGTCTGGCGAGCAGTACTTC

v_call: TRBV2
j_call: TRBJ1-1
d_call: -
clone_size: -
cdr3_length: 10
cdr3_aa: CASPNTEAFF
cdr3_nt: TGTGCCAGCCCGAACACTGAAGCTTTCTTT

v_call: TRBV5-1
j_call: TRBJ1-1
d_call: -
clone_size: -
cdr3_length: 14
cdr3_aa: CASSAGTINTEAFF
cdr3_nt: TGCGCCAGCAGCGCCGGAACAATTAACACTGAAGCTTTCTTT

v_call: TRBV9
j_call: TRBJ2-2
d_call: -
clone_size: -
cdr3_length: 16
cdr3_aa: CASSVAGSGNTGELFF
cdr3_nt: TGTGCCAGCAGCGTAGCGGGTAGTGGGAACACCGGGGAGCTGTTTTTT